This paragraph covers one T cell receptor (beta chain) sequence. This specimen comes from a study of OX40 agonist ivuxolimab in advanced cancers. Study background: Of the patients, three showed partial responses, one with hepatocellular carcinoma and two with cutaneous melanoma.

The method was immunoSEQ multiplex PCR; TCRdb's version includes in-frame clones alone and lacks a portion of them. The sample holds about 80,000 clones; approximately 86% are singletons and the top ten take approximately 2%. CDR3 length: 14 residues. The germline V and J ends were trimmed by 3 bases and 5 bases, with 13 bases remaining between them. Looked up from germline, CDR1 is KGHSH and CDR2 is LQKENI. Sample: CD4+ or CD8+ T cells sorted from blood, taken in a trial of the OX40 agonist ivuxolimab. The genes are TRBV18 and TRBJ2-5, with a tentative D call TRBD2 (6 bases). The TCR was taken from an adult with an advanced solid tumor such as melanoma, head and neck, liver or kidney cancer. The CDR3 DNA is TGTGCCAGCTCACCTGGAGGGTCCCGGGAGACCCAGTACTTC. It codes for CASSPGGSRETQYF.